Listed here are 21 T cell receptor beta chains from one sample, sequenced in a study of T cell repertoires in cytomegalovirus infection. These TCRs' antigens remain unknown. TCRdb analysed the reads with MiXCR anew, one entry per CDR3 protein. The sample shows 35,000 or so distinct CDR3 sequences, roughly half of them seen only once. The sample was CD8+ T cells from cultured PBMCs, taken from culture after CMV antigen stimulation. The receptors derive from a human donor in good health (CMV status not recorded). Some clones in this sample may be carry-over from other donors' samples.

The chain joins TRBV6-5 to TRBJ1-6, with a weak D call TRBD1 (5 bases). This CDR3 has 15 amino acids. Trimming removed 4 bases from V and 10 bases from J, with 17 bases in between. Germline V gene data show CDR1 as MNHEY and CDR2 as SVGAGI. The CDR3: CASSSPPGLRSPLHF. The CDR3 DNA reads as TGTGCCAGCAGTTCACCGCCGGGGCTGCGGTCACCCCTCCACTTT.

The V call is TRBV28, the J call TRBJ2-1; 7 bases are shared with TRBD2. Per the germline V gene, CDR1 is MDHEN and CDR2 is SYDVKM. This CDR3 contains 15 residues. After removal of 5 bases from V and 7 bases from J, the junction contained 11 bases not matched to a gene. The CDR3 reads CASSGVRRELNEQFF. In DNA form, the CDR3 reads TGTGCCAGCAGTGGGGTGAGGCGGGAGTTAAATGAGCAGTTCTTC.

The rearrangement joins TRBV7-4 to TRBJ2-3; TRBD2 is a possible D gene (6 bases). The germline V and J ends were trimmed by 0 bases and 9 bases, with 13 bases remaining between them. Germline V gene sequence: CDR1 SGHVT, CDR2 SQSDAQ. The CDR3 is 14 amino acids. CDR3 region: CASSLAEGRLTQYF. The CDR3 bases are TGTGCCAGCAGCTTAGCGGAGGGACGGCTGACGCAGTATTTT.

The V and J genes are TRBV27 and TRBJ1-6; 10 nucleotides align to TRBD1. The germline V gene has CDR1 MNHEY and CDR2 SMNVEV (reference sequence). This CDR3 region has 14 residues. Trimming took 3 bases from V and 11 from J; bases not matched to a gene: 4. The CDR3 is CASSLGTGVTPLHF. The DNA of the CDR3 is TGTGCCAGCAGTTTGGGGACAGGGGTGACACCCCTCCACTTT.

For this clonotype: Its ends do not fully match the called genes, so a read error is possible. The V call is TRBV7-6, the J call TRBJ1-1, with D perhaps TRBD1 (6 bases). The CDR3 loop spans 15 amino acids. Germline CDR1 SGHVS, CDR2 FNYEAQ. The CDR3 protein is CDSSLQLGARTEAVF. The CDR3 nucleotides are TGTGACAGCAGCTTGCAGCTGGGGGCGAGAACTGAAGCTGTCTTT. Full variable domain (rest looked up from reference TRBV7-6 and TRBJ1-1): GAGVSQSPRYKVTKRGQDVALRCDPISGHVSLYWYRQALGQGPEFLTYFNYEAQQDKSGLPNDRFSAERPEGSISTLTIQRTEQRDSAMYRCDSSLQLGARTEAVFGQGTRLTVV.

The CDR3 protein is CASSLRESNTEAFF. The DNA of the CDR3 is TGTGCCAGCAGCTTAAGAGAGTCCAACACTGAAGCTTTCTTT. V is TRBV7-8 and J is TRBJ1-1; D unresolved. Germline V gene sequence: CDR1 SGHVS, CDR2 FQNEAQ. The CDR3 covers 14 residues. V was cut by 2 bases and J by 2 bases, with 9 bases left in between.

The chain recombines TRBV13 with TRBJ2-7; 11 nucleotides line up with TRBD2. V lost 4 bases and J lost 2; bases outside the gene matches: 10. The CDR3 sequence is 17 residues long. Germline lookup yields CDR1 PRHDT and CDR2 FYEKMQ (reference sequence). The CDR3 reads CASSSLRGLAATYEQYF. The CDR3 nucleotides are TGTGCCAGCAGCTCCCTGAGGGGACTAGCGGCGACCTACGAGCAGTACTTC.

V and J are TRBV20-1 and TRBJ2-7; D gene unclear. This CDR3 comprises 11 residues. Germline CDR1 and CDR2: DFQATT and SNEGSKA (reference sequence). Trimming shortened V by 1 base and J by 3 bases, and 4 bases separated the two germline ends. CDR3 loop: CSARGVYEQYF. CDR3 in DNA: TGCAGTGCTAGAGGCGTCTACGAGCAGTACTTC.

The V and J genes are TRBV6-1 and TRBJ1-5; D is ambiguous. The CDR3 consists of 14 residues. Germline V CDR1 and CDR2: MNHNS, SASEGT. V lost 5 bases to trimming and J lost 5 bases, with 13 bases between them. The CDR3 DNA reads TGTGCCAGCAGTTTTGGGGAGGGCGATCAGCCCCAGCATTTT. Its protein product is CASSFGEGDQPQHF.

A single count supports this clonotype. This sequence joins TRBV6-2 or TRBV6-3 and TRBJ1-5; TRBD1 is a possible D gene (6 bases). V lost 0 bases to trimming and J lost 0 bases, with 18 bases between them. This CDR3 spans 19 amino acids. Germline V gene lookup returns CDR1 MNHEY and CDR2 SVGEGT. CDR3 amino acids: CASSYSPFSRGNSNQPQHF. CDR3 nucleotides: TGTGCCAGCAGTTACTCGCCATTTAGCAGGGGTAATAGCAATCAGCCCCAGCATTTT.

V is TRBV19 and J is TRBJ2-7; 10 nucleotides agree with TRBD2. Germline V gives CDR1 LNHDA, CDR2 SQIVND (reference sequence). The CDR3 is 13 amino acids. Trimming cost V 5 bases and J 3 bases; bases outside gene matches: 1. DNA of the CDR3: TGTGCCAGTAGTTGGACTAGCGGCTACGAGCAGTACTTC. As protein: CASSWTSGYEQYF.

This clonotype was seen only a few times. This chain links TRBV12-3 or TRBV12-4 with TRBJ1-5, with 7 bases identical to TRBD1. The CDR3 length is 19 residues. V lost 2 bases to trimming and J lost 4 bases; unmatched junction nucleotides: 17. CDR3 sequence reads: CASSLWGAGGVLGNQPQHF. CDR3 DNA sequence: TGTGCCAGCAGTTTATGGGGTGCAGGGGGAGTACTGGGGAATCAGCCCCAGCATTTT.

DNA for the CDR3: TGTGCCAGCAGGGAGAGGAGGGCCAGTAGAGATACGCAGTATTTT. Its protein product is CASRERRASRDTQYF. V and J are TRBV28 and TRBJ2-3; perhaps TRBD2 as D (6 bases). Germline-derived CDR1 and CDR2 are MDHEN and SYDVKM. V shed 6 bases and J shed 5 bases, with 18 bases lying between them. CDR3 length: 15 amino acids.

This chain joins TRBV7-9 and TRBJ2-5; TRBD1 aligns across 11 bases. Germline CDR1 is SEHNR and CDR2 is FQNEAQ (reference sequence). V dropped 5 bases and J dropped 3; count of bases not matched to a gene: 5. The CDR3 sequence is 15 residues long. The CDR3 loop is CASSLRDRGEETQYF. DNA for the CDR3: TGTGCCAGCAGCCTGAGGGACAGGGGGGAAGAGACCCAGTACTTC.

The chain employs TRBV12-3 or TRBV12-4 and TRBJ2-3; D is perhaps TRBD1 (6 bases). The CDR3 sequence is 15 residues long. The V end was cut by 2 bases, the J end by 0 bases, with 9 bases between. Here the CDR3 DNA reads TGTGCCAGCAGTTTAAACAGGGCCAGCACAGATACGCAGTATTTT. The encoded protein is CASSLNRASTDTQYF.

V and J are TRBV5-4 and TRBJ2-4; 10 nucleotides match TRBD1. The CDR3 totals 15 residues. The germline CDR1 and CDR2 sequences are SGHNT and YYREEE (reference sequence). V lost 3 bases to trimming and J lost 11 bases; unmatched junction nucleotides: 11. CDR3 nucleotide sequence: TGTGCCAGCAGCTGGGGGGGACAGGGGCGGGATGTTCAGTACTTC. It codes for CASSWGGQGRDVQYF.

This clonotype was recorded once. The V gene is TRBV12-3 or TRBV12-4, the J gene TRBJ1-1; no reliable D call. With 3 bases removed from V and 0 bases from J, the gap between germline ends came to 5 bases. This CDR3 is built from 13 residues. CDR3 DNA sequence: TGTGCCAGCAGTTTTACTTTGAACACTGAAGCTTTCTTT. Protein: CASSFTLNTEAFF.

This clonotype was seen ten or more times. The chain is built from TRBV6-1 and TRBJ2-1; D remains unclear. CDR1 is MNHNS, CDR2 SASEGT, per germline. The CDR3 loop spans 13 amino acids. Trimming took 3 bases from V and 5 from J, leaving 8 bases between them. CDR3 DNA sequence: TGTGCCAGCAGTGACCGGATAAACAATGAGCAGTTCTTC. Amino acid sequence: CASSDRINNEQFF.

J is TRBJ2-7 and V is TRBV5-4; D assignment may be TRBD1 or TRBD2 (5 bases each). The CDR3 extends over 15 amino acids. Trimming took off 3 bases at V and 1 base at J, with 14 bases between the two ends. Germline CDR1 and CDR2: SGHNT and YYREEE (reference sequence). The CDR3 loop reads CASSSLLGGSYEQYF. As DNA, the CDR3 is TGTGCCAGCAGCTCGCTGCTTGGGGGATCCTACGAGCAGTACTTC.

This clonotype was seen more than once but under ten times. The DNA of the CDR3 is TGTGCCAGCAGCTCCGGACAGGGCTATGGCTACACCTTC. Translated, it gives CASSSGQGYGYTF. The V call is TRBV7-9, the J call TRBJ1-2; TRBD1 matches at 8 bases. Germline V gives CDR1 SEHNR, CDR2 FQNEAQ (reference sequence). V was clipped by 4 bases and J by 4 bases; unmatched bases: 2. The length of the CDR3 is 13 residues.

This clonotype has a handful of counts. The V and J genes are TRBV7-9 and TRBJ2-3; possible D gene TRBD1, 5 bases. Germline V lookup: CDR1 SEHNR, CDR2 FQNEAQ (reference sequence). This CDR3 is 13 amino acids long. Trimming cost V 5 bases and J 4 bases, with 10 bases left between them. CDR3 in DNA: TGTGCCAGCAGCCCTATGACAGCAGATACGCAGTATTTT. Translated, it gives CASSPMTADTQYF.